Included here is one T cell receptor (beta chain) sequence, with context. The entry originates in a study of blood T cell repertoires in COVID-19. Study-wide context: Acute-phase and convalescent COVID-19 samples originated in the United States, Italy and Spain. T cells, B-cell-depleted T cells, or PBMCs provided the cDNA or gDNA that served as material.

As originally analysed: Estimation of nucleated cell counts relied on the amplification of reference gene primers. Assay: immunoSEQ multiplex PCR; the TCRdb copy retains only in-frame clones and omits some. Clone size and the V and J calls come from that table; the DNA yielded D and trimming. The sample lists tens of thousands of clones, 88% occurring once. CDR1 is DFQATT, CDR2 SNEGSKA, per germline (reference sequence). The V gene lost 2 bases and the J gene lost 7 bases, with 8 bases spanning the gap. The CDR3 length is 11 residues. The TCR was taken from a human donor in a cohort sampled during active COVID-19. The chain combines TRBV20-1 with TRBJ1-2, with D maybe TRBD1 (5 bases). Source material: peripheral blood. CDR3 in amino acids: CSARTQAGYTF. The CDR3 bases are TGCAGTGCTAGAACACAGGCTGGCTACACCTTC.